This TCR beta chain is from a study of blood T cell repertoires in COVID-19 (dated by TCRdb to about 2020). Looking at the study overall: Samples from collaborators originated in the United States, Italy and Spain and spanned both the acute and convalescent phases of COVID-19. The prospective study material was composed of cDNA or gDNA derived from T cells, B-cell-depleted T cells, or PBMCs. Deeply sampled blood TCRbeta repertoires from subjects exposed to, actively infected with, or recovered from COVID-19 were included in the dataset. The repertoires were released in a freely available public database meant as a resource for research on the immune response to SARS-CoV-2. The samples were drawn from two sources: the first 160 participants of the ongoing ImmuneRACE study, and over 950 subjects contributed by 6 global collaborators. Nearly every sample came with metadata listing a de-identified subject ID, COVID-19 status, age in years and sex. Where available, HLA class I and class II types were obtained from metadata supplied by the sample provider rather than from assay-based typing. Results and caveats for the whole study, not just this receptor: The quantity of clinical and demographic metadata differed by source and by participant and was supplied without curation.

TCRbeta CDR3 regions were amplified from genomic DNA using the immunoSEQ Assay, a bias-controlled multiplex PCR. The paper's data handling went like this. The number of nucleated cells in each sample was estimated by amplification of reference gene primers within the assay. To quantify the absolute abundance of each unique TCRbeta CDR3 rearrangement, sequence reads were collapsed and filtered. For each sample, productive Simpson clonality was calculated by taking the square root of Simpson's diversity index across productive rearrangements. As stored in TCRdb, this immuneACCESS dataset retains in-frame rearrangements with V and J assigned. A fraction of the clones does not appear; measured against another copy, unresolved V genes explain less than half of the discrepancy, and the remainder lacks a known reason. V, J and clone size were drawn from that table, and D and trimming were deduced from the DNA. The sample yields 87,000 or so clones; about 85% were counted once. The ten largest clones capture approximately 2.8% of the sample.

This clone was detected ten times or more. Its antigen specificity is not known. Base qualities are not recorded, but no much larger clone differs from it by a single base. V is pared back by 3 bases and J by 9 bases, with 12 bases lying between the germline termini. Taken from the germline V gene (reference sequence), the CDR1 and CDR2 loops are MNHEY and SMNVEV. The CDR3 measures 13 amino acids from cysteine to phenylalanine. Left in the record is the CDR3 DNA by itself, 39 bases read in frame from the first base. At one collaborating source in Seattle, patients were enrolled during active infection and were followed longitudinally through the course of disease. Whole blood was collected in K2EDTA tubes by collaborating institutions according to the institutions' own protocols. Collaborator samples were shipped for TCRbeta analysis as frozen whole blood, isolated PBMCs, or DNA extracted from either sample type.

The source material was peripheral blood. This receptor was taken from a woman of 80 years or more with COVID-19, enrolled during active disease. The chain was built from TRBV27 and TRBJ1-5; the D gene is unclear. The sequence in DNA is TGTGCCAGCAGTTTGGGTACGAGCGGGCCCCAGCATTTT. The resulting protein is CASSLGTSGPQHF.